The 13 T cell receptor beta chains below all came from one sample that was sequenced in a study of blood T cell repertoires in COVID-19. The table came from immunoSEQ multiplex PCR; TCRdb's copy has only in-frame clones and leaves some out. The sample carries 150,000 or so clones, about 85% recorded once. The sample comprised PBMCs or T cells enriched from blood (not recorded which). These receptors were taken from a woman in her thirties or forties who had been exposed to COVID-19.

The V gene is TRBV27, the J gene TRBJ2-2; 12 bases align to TRBD2. J was trimmed by 6 bases and V by 8 bases; bases with no gene match: 4. Germline CDR1 and CDR2: MNHEY and SMNVEV (reference sequence). The CDR3 length is 14 residues. CDR3 residues: CASLGLAGPGELFF. CDR3 nucleotide sequence: TGTGCCAGCCTGGGACTAGCGGGCCCCGGGGAGCTGTTTTTT.

This chain connects TRBV10-3 to TRBJ1-2, with 7 bases that match TRBD1. Germline V gives CDR1 ENHRY, CDR2 SYGVKD. This CDR3 region has 15 residues. V lost 0 bases and J lost 6; bases outside the gene matches: 7. The CDR3 DNA reads TGTGCCATCAGTGAGTCGACAGGGACAAAGAATGGCTACACCTTC. This encodes CAISESTGTKNGYTF.

This chain joins TRBV7-6 and TRBJ2-7, with 13 bases aligning to TRBD2. V lost 5 bases to trimming and J lost 0 bases; unmatched junction nucleotides: 22. CDR1 and CDR2 from the germline V gene are SGHVS and FNYEAQ. The CDR3 is 22 amino acids. CDR3 coding DNA: TGTGCCAGCAGCCTATGGACAGGGCCAGAACTAGCGGGAGGGCCGGGCTCCTACGAGCAGTACTTC. Translation: CASSLWTGPELAGGPGSYEQYF.

The DNA for the CDR3 is TGTGCCATCAGTGAGGCTCTGACAGGGACTCAGCCCCAGCATTTT. This translates into CAISEALTGTQPQHF. This chain links TRBV10-3 with TRBJ1-5; 7 positions agree with TRBD1. The germline gives CDR1 ENHRY, CDR2 SYGVKD. CDR3 length equals 15 residues. The ends lost 2 bases at V and 6 bases at J; junction bases unmatched: 7.

The chain is built from TRBV12-5 and TRBJ1-5, with a weak D call TRBD1 (6 bases). Germline V CDR1 and CDR2: LGHNT, FRNRAP. This CDR3 has 16 amino acids. Trimming cost V 7 bases and J 3 bases, with 19 bases left between them. The CDR3 sequence is CASALLQGFNNQPQHF. CDR3 DNA: TGTGCTAGTGCCCTTCTGCAGGGGTTTAACAATCAGCCCCAGCATTTT.

The rearrangement joins TRBV28 to TRBJ2-1; 8 bases agree with TRBD2. Per the germline V gene, CDR1 is MDHEN and CDR2 is SYDVKM. There are 14 residues in the CDR3. V shed 6 bases, J shed 6 bases, and the junction held 7 bases outside the gene matches. Here the CDR3 DNA reads TGTGCCAGCAGGCTAGCGGGTTACTTCAATGAGCAGTTCTTC. Encoded protein: CASRLAGYFNEQFF.

The genes are TRBV28 and TRBJ1-2; the match to TRBD1 covers 12 bases. The germline CDR1 and CDR2 sequences are MDHEN and SYDVKM. The V segment lost 6 bases and the J segment 6 bases; nucleotides outside the gene matches: 8. The CDR3 consists of 15 residues. The CDR3 loop reads CASSLGGQGAHGYTF. The CDR3 DNA sequence: TGTGCCAGCAGCCTAGGGGGACAGGGGGCACATGGCTACACCTTC.

The rearrangement links TRBV7-9 to TRBJ2-4, with D maybe TRBD2 (5 bases). This CDR3 is 14 amino acids long. The V end lost 6 bases, the J end lost 3 bases, and 12 bases lay between the germline ends. Looked up from germline, CDR1 is SEHNR and CDR2 is FQNEAQ (reference sequence). Written as DNA, the CDR3 is TGTGCCAGCAGTTTTCCGGGATTCAAAAACATTCAGTACTTC. It encodes CASSFPGFKNIQYF.

The rearrangement uses TRBV5-1 and TRBJ1-6; perhaps TRBD1 as D (6 bases). The CDR3 loop spans 18 amino acids. Trimming cost V 4 bases and J 0 bases, with 17 bases left between them. CDR1 is SGHRS, CDR2 YFSETQ, per germline. CDR3 residues: CASSPRTDPSSYNSPLHF. The CDR3 region has the DNA TGCGCCAGCAGCCCCCGGACAGACCCGAGCTCCTATAATTCACCCCTCCACTTT.

The CDR3 DNA sequence: TGTGCCATCAGTGAGTCTCTAGCGGTAAACACAGATACGCAGTATTTT. Amino acid sequence: CAISESLAVNTDTQYF. This rearrangement joins TRBV10-3 to TRBJ2-3, with TRBD2 matching 7 bases. Germline V gene lookup returns CDR1 ENHRY and CDR2 SYGVKD. The length of the CDR3 is 16 residues. Unmatched junction bases numbered 5, after V lost 0 bases and J lost 2 bases.

The V call is TRBV7-9, the J call TRBJ2-1; 9 bases are a match to TRBD2. J gave up 1 base and V 6 bases, and 7 bases lay outside the gene matches. The CDR3 has 16 residues. Germline CDR1 reads SEHNR; CDR2 reads FQNEAQ (reference sequence). As DNA, the CDR3 is TGTGCCAGCAGAAAATCTAGCGGGGTTTCCTACAATGAGCAGTTCTTC. This codes for CASRKSSGVSYNEQFF.

The chain is built from TRBV4-1 and TRBJ1-1; D is unclear. V dropped 5 bases and J dropped 0 bases, with 10 bases sitting between them. Germline V CDR1 and CDR2: MGHRA, YSYEKL. The CDR3 contains 14 residues. CDR3 DNA: TGCGCCAGCAGCTTCGGCAGGATGAACACTGAAGCTTTCTTT. This encodes CASSFGRMNTEAFF.

This clone was found many times. This rearrangement joins TRBV11-3 to TRBJ2-7; D is perhaps TRBD1 (5 bases). V dropped 0 bases and J dropped 5 bases, with 14 bases sitting between them. CDR1 and CDR2 (germline): SGHNT, YENEEA. The CDR3 covers 15 residues. The CDR3 here is CASSLDQGHRHEQYF. As DNA, the CDR3 is TGTGCCAGCAGCTTAGATCAAGGACATAGGCACGAGCAGTACTTC.